A selection of T cell receptor beta chains follows, all from one sample in a study of T cell responses to AZD1222 COVID-19 vaccine. Only in-frame clones appear in the TCRdb table, and some are missing; sequencing was by immunoSEQ multiplex PCR. This sample has over 120,000 clones, with approximately 85% found just once. The sample in question was peripheral blood, obtained on day 0 of AZD1222 vaccination. These receptors were taken from an adult in good health. Each CDR3 is given without its conserved first and last residue. Fields, in order: V gene, J gene, CDR3 length, CDR3 protein.

>TRBV5-1|TRBJ2-2|11
ASSSREGGELF
>TRBV18|TRBJ2-4|12
ASSPGGSGNIQY
>TRBV19|TRBJ1-5|10
ASMGGNQPQH
>TRBV28|TRBJ2-1|13
ASVSGRVSYNEQF
>TRBV30|TRBJ1-1|14
AWSPSTRLLNTEAF
>TRBV24-1|TRBJ1-5|14
ATSDSVTGGNQPQH
>TRBV7-2|TRBJ2-1|16
ASSSPQGAGGSYNEQF
>TRBV29-1|TRBJ2-7|12
SVDRLAGGYEQY
>TRBV29-1|TRBJ2-7|12
SVEFGTGASEQY
>TRBV14|TRBJ2-7|12
ASSRLDLSYEQY
>TRBV3-1/TRBV3-2|TRBJ1-6|13
ASSQETGPYSPLH
>TRBV11-3|TRBJ2-1|11
ASSYPGGWEQF
>TRBV6-6|TRBJ1-5|16
ASSRAGSGGMSNQPQH
>TRBV6-5|TRBJ1-5|12
ASRGTVTNQPQH
>TRBV18|TRBJ2-3|16
ASSPRLGTSGITDTQY
>TRBV5-1|TRBJ1-1|11
ASSFTVNTEAF
>TRBV7-9|TRBJ2-6|13
ASSFGLSGANVLT
>TRBV6-2/TRBV6-3|TRBJ2-3|14
ASSFSVRDSTDTQY
>TRBV28|TRBJ2-7|13
ASSPGVTSAYEQY
>TRBV5-1|TRBJ1-4|15
ASSLGATWGTNEKLF
>TRBV28|TRBJ1-1|12
ASSLLVMNTEAF
>TRBV2|TRBJ2-7|14
ASSTRRGEVGIEQY
>TRBV10-3|TRBJ2-5|11
AISQAGVETQY
>TRBV7-2|TRBJ1-2|15
ASSPSTRGGRKYGYT
>TRBV6-5|TRBJ2-7|13
ASSLTSGTIYEQY
>TRBV5-1|TRBJ1-3|14
ASSNTGASSGNTIY
>TRBV5-1|TRBJ2-3|16
ASSLNPWTSGSTDTQY
>TRBV25-1|TRBJ2-7|9
ASSEYLEQY
>TRBV5-1|TRBJ1-1|13
ASSQQGQGTTEAF
>TRBV19|TRBJ2-2|15
ASSLGPGQGSVGELF
>TRBV7-9|TRBJ2-2|15
ASSPKGPDTNTGELF
>TRBV18|TRBJ2-5|13
ASSPPGQLGETQY
>TRBV10-3|TRBJ1-5|12
AISSGQGNQPQH
>TRBV5-4|TRBJ1-2|13
ASSPTGGNAYGYT
>TRBV4-1|TRBJ2-1|13
ASSQDPTSGLAPF
>TRBV28|TRBJ2-2|13
ASSLSRGYTGELF
>TRBV15|TRBJ1-1|12
ATSSDREYTEAF
>TRBV6-5|TRBJ2-3|12
ASSGRRPGDTQY
>TRBV11-2|TRBJ2-1|15
ASSLASPGGGSNEQF
>TRBV7-9|TRBJ2-7|12
ASSLGTNRDEQY
>TRBV5-1|TRBJ1-1|12
ASSLTSLNTEAF
>TRBV3-1/TRBV3-2|TRBJ2-7|14
ASSEAGLAHDDEQY
>TRBV5-4|TRBJ2-3|13
ASSLSGRGPEPQY
>TRBV3-1/TRBV3-2|TRBJ2-2|15
ASSQASGGTNTGELF
>TRBV6-5|TRBJ1-3|13
ASSYLDRGGNTIY
>TRBV7-8|TRBJ2-1|14
ASSLGFWDNYNEQF
>TRBV24-1|TRBJ1-4|14
ATSDARTAPNEKLF